This T cell receptor beta chain was recovered during a study of monozygotic twins with inflammatory bowel disease. Nested PCRs of roughly 15 and 9 cycles, two in total, were run on TCRalpha and TCRbeta cDNA. TCRdb reanalyzed the 5' RACE reads and collapses them to one entry per CDR3 protein, without DNA. Seen in this sample are more than 120,000 distinct CDR3 sequences; the ten most common clones hold 2% to 3%. This CDR3 spans 15 amino acids. Germline CDR1 is SEHNR and CDR2 is FQNEAQ (reference sequence). Study results and limitations: Patients with IBD had less TCRbeta diversity (inverse Simpson) than their healthy co-twins. The data gave no support to a single strong IBD-associated signal or clonotype.

Worth noting for this clonotype: Its matching antigen is unknown.

Source material: blood. The chain has TRBV7-9 and TRBJ1-1. The sequence was obtained from a human donor with ulcerative colitis or Crohn's disease, or a healthy co-twin of an affected twin (not recorded which). The CDR3 here is CASSGTGGVNTEAFF.